The 10 T cell receptor beta chains below were found in one sample sequenced in a study of post-analysis software for immune sequencing data. Whole-study results and caveats: When patients were compared with controls, 4 or 5 TRBV segments were more frequent, TRBV5-6, TRBV5-1 and TRBV20-1 among them.

Unique molecular identifiers were built into the TCR beta cDNA libraries. TCRdb ran MiXCR on the PCR reads and lists one entry per CDR3 protein. Here the sample spans about 820,000 distinct CDR3 sequences, about 50% being singletons. Antigens of these TCRs are unknown. Sequencing was done on a sample of blood. The source is a girl between 10 and 17 years old with multiple sclerosis.

Only a few counts were recorded for this clonotype. A junction end diverges from the germline sequence, so it may reflect a read error. This chain joins TRBV7-9 and TRBJ2-7, with 8 nucleotides matching TRBD1. The germline V gene encodes CDR1 SEHNR and CDR2 FQNEAQ (reference sequence). The CDR3 covers 15 residues. The CDR3 spells CASSLRTGPIYERYF. Here the CDR3 DNA reads TGTGCCAGCAGCTTAAGGACAGGGCCTATTTACGAGCGGTACTTC.

This clonotype was found once. The rearrangement joins TRBV9 to TRBJ2-3, with D perhaps matching TRBD1 (5 bases). This CDR3 region has 18 residues. Germline values: CDR1 SGDLS, CDR2 YYNGEE. V was trimmed by 0 bases and J by 0 bases, leaving 17 bases between them. CDR3 nucleotide sequence: TGTGCCAGCAGCGTAGCCACGCAAGGGGTCCCTAGCACAGATACGCAGTATTTT. Amino acids: CASSVATQGVPSTDTQYF.

Comments on this clonotype: An end of the junction differs from the germline gene, which may be a read error. J is TRBJ1-4 and V is TRBV4-1, with D hard to call. Germline values: CDR1 MGHRA, CDR2 YSYEKL. This CDR3 is 13 amino acids long. CDR3 residues: CASSQARNEKRFF. CDR3 coding DNA: TGCGCCAGCAGCCAAGCACGAAATGAAAAACGGTTTTTT.

The V gene is TRBV10-3, the J gene TRBJ2-7, with TRBD2 matching 12 bases. Germline assignment: CDR1 ENHRY and CDR2 SYGVKD. This CDR3 comprises 14 residues. The trim removed 5 bases at V and 5 bases at J, leaving 4 bases unmatched. The CDR3 DNA sequence: TGTGCCATCAGTCCCGGGACTAGCGGGCACGAGCAGTACTTC. It codes for CAISPGTSGHEQYF.

This rearrangement joins TRBV29-1 to TRBJ2-7, with TRBD1 as a possible D gene (6 bases). V was clipped by 6 bases and J by 5 bases, with 17 bases between them. CDR1 is SQVTM and CDR2 is ANQGSEA in the germline V gene. This CDR3 is 13 amino acids long. The CDR3 DNA follows: TGCAGCGTCGCAGGGGTCGTATCGGACGAGCAGTACTTC. As protein: CSVAGVVSDEQYF.

The chain couples TRBV20-1 to TRBJ2-1, with 8 nucleotides matching TRBD2. After removal of 5 bases from V and 3 bases from J, the junction contained 9 bases not matched to a gene. CDR1 and CDR2 (germline): DFQATT, SNEGSKA (reference sequence). This CDR3 has 15 amino acids. This CDR3 is CSAPATSVSYNEQFF. The DNA for the CDR3 is TGCAGTGCTCCTGCGACTAGCGTAAGCTACAATGAGCAGTTCTTC.

J is TRBJ2-3 and V is TRBV29-1, with 10 bases that match TRBD2. This CDR3 comprises 15 residues. Unmatched junction bases numbered 8, after V lost 4 bases and J lost 4 bases. Germline loops: CDR1 SQVTM, CDR2 ANQGSEA. CDR3 loop: CSVGTSGLAPDTQYF. CDR3 DNA: TGCAGCGTTGGGACTAGCGGCCTCGCCCCAGATACGCAGTATTTT.

The CDR3 spells CAISVIAGGGADTQYF. For the CDR3, the DNA is TGTGCCATCAGTGTGATAGCGGGAGGAGGGGCAGATACGCAGTATTTT. The chain employs TRBV10-3 and TRBJ2-3; TRBD2 agrees at 10 bases. This CDR3 is 16 amino acids long. The germline V gene has CDR1 ENHRY and CDR2 SYGVKD. V shed 4 bases, J shed 4 bases, and the junction held 8 bases outside the gene matches.

The chain is built from TRBV6-1 and TRBJ2-1, with 7 bases aligning to TRBD1. V lost 4 bases to trimming and J lost 10 bases; unmatched junction nucleotides: 7. Germline lookup yields CDR1 MNHNS and CDR2 SASEGT. This CDR3 has 13 amino acids. CDR3 coding DNA: TGTGCCAGCAGTGCGACAGGGTGGACGGAGCAGTTCTTC. As protein: CASSATGWTEQFF.

The chain has TRBV7-9 and TRBJ2-3; 8 bases are shared with TRBD2. Germline trimming cut 3 bases from V and 6 bases from J; bases unmatched to any gene: 11. The CDR3 length is 16 residues. Germline assignment: CDR1 SEHNR and CDR2 FQNEAQ (reference sequence). The chain's CDR3 is CASSFRTSGPRDTQYF. For the CDR3, the DNA is TGTGCCAGCAGCTTTCGTACTAGCGGACCCCGGGATACGCAGTATTTT.